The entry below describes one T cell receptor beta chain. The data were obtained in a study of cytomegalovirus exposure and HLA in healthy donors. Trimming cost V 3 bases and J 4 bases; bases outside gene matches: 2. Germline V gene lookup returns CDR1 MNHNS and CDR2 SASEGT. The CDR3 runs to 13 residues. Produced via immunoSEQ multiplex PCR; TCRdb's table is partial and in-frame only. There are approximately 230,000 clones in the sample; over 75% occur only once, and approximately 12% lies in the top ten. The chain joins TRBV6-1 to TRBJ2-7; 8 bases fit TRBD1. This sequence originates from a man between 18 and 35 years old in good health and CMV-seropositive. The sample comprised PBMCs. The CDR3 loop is CASSDRGLYEQYF. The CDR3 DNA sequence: TGTGCCAGCAGTGACAGGGGGCTATACGAGCAGTACTTC.